A single sample gave rise to the 21 T cell receptor beta chains below, sequenced in a study of T-cell reconstitution after alpha-beta-depleted transplantation in children. A library of TCRbeta sequences, prepared with unique molecular identifiers, was generated. TCRdb re-called the PCR reads with MiXCR, one entry per CDR3 protein. The sample lists more than 90,000 distinct CDR3 sequences, 9% to 12% occurring once. Sequencing was performed on PBMCs, taken before TCRalphabeta/CD19-depleted stem cell transplant. The origin of the receptors is a boy aged 2-15 years with acute lymphoblastic leukemia, due to receive a stem cell transplant.

This clonotype was seen at least ten times. The rearrangement uses TRBV20-1 and TRBJ1-4; D may be TRBD1 (6 bases). CDR3 size: 14 residues. Germline assignment: CDR1 DFQATT and CDR2 SNEGSKA (reference sequence). V dropped 6 bases and J dropped 4 bases, with 15 bases sitting between them. The CDR3 here is CSATSDSFNEKLFF. For the CDR3, the DNA is TGCAGTGCCACCTCGGACAGCTTTAATGAAAAACTGTTTTTT.

This chain links TRBV7-9 with TRBJ2-3; TRBD1 or TRBD2 may be the D gene (6 bases each). Germline CDR1 and CDR2: SEHNR and FQNEAQ (reference sequence). The CDR3 consists of 14 residues. Deletions cut 1 base from V and 3 bases from J, with 8 bases between. CDR3 DNA: TGTGCCAGCAGCTTAGTAGGGGGGACAGATACGCAGTATTTT. Translating gives CASSLVGGTDTQYF.

The chain carries TRBV12-3 or TRBV12-4 and TRBJ2-7; D uncertain. With 4 bases removed from V and 1 base from J, the gap between germline ends came to 11 bases. The CDR3 sequence is 14 residues long. Here the CDR3 DNA reads TGTGCCAGCAGTTCGCAGACTCTTTCCTACGAGCAGTACTTC. This sequence encodes CASSSQTLSYEQYF.

The gene calls are TRBV20-1 and TRBJ2-1; 9 bases fit TRBD2. The V and J ends lost 6 bases and 4 bases, in that order; junction bases with no gene match: 19. The length of the CDR3 is 18 residues. Germline V gene lookup returns CDR1 DFQATT and CDR2 SNEGSKA (reference sequence). The CDR3 here is CSANGAGLAGVGYNEQFF. For the CDR3, the DNA is TGCAGTGCCAACGGTGCAGGATTAGCGGGAGTAGGGTACAATGAGCAGTTCTTC.

This clonotype turned up a few times. V usage is TRBV7-2 and J usage is TRBJ2-7; D gene unclear. Deletions cut 1 base from V and 5 bases from J, with 15 bases between. This CDR3 contains 15 residues. From germline, CDR1 is SGHTA and CDR2 FQGNSA. For the CDR3, the DNA is TGTGCCAGCAGCTTAGTGTCTGGGATTCTGGACGAGCAGTACTTC. Translation: CASSLVSGILDEQYF.

This clonotype showed up just a few times. The chain uses TRBV20-1 and TRBJ2-5; 13 bases agree with TRBD2. Per germline, CDR1 DFQATT and CDR2 SNEGSKA (reference sequence). The V gene end was trimmed by 5 bases and the J gene end by 5 bases; junction bases not matched to a gene: 8. CDR3 length: 15 residues. DNA for the CDR3: TGCAGTGCTCTCCGGACTAGCGGGAGCCGCGAGACCCAGTACTTC. It yields the protein CSALRTSGSRETQYF.

This clonotype was counted a few times. The chain has TRBV4-2 and TRBJ2-3; possibly TRBD2 for D (5 bases). This CDR3 region has 15 residues. Per germline, CDR1 LGHNA and CDR2 YNFKEQ. V was trimmed by 3 bases and J by 4 bases, leaving 14 bases between them. The CDR3 region has the DNA TGTGCCAGCAGCCAGGAATGGACTTACCCAGATACGCAGTATTTT. Translated, it gives CASSQEWTYPDTQYF.

This clonotype was seen many times. The chain uses TRBV12-3 or TRBV12-4 and TRBJ2-1; tentatively, D is TRBD1 (5 bases). CDR3 size: 14 residues. V was pared by 3 bases and J by 6 bases, with 12 bases between. The CDR3 nucleotides read TGTGCCAGCAGTTTGGGAAGACAGACCAATGAGCAGTTCTTC. Amino acid sequence: CASSLGRQTNEQFF.

This clonotype was observed at least ten times. CDR3 bases: TGTGCCAGCAGCTCTTTAGCGGGGGGCCCCGGGGAGCTGTTTTTT. Protein sequence: CASSSLAGGPGELFF. This sequence joins TRBV7-6 and TRBJ2-2; 10 bases align to TRBD2. The CDR3 loop spans 15 amino acids. Germline-derived CDR1 and CDR2 are SGHVS and FNYEAQ. J was trimmed by 6 bases and V by 4 bases; bases with no gene match: 5.

Of note for this clonotype: This may come from a read error, since a much larger clone is one base off. Since the CDR3 does not end with the conserved phenylalanine or tryptophan, this likely comes from a read error. This chain links TRBV27 with TRBJ2-1; D may correspond to TRBD1 or TRBD2 (6 bases each). Trimming shortened V by 0 bases and J by 8 bases, and 11 bases separated the two germline ends. CDR1 MNHEY and CDR2 SMNVEV come from the germline V gene (reference sequence). This CDR3 is 14 amino acids long. CDR3 in amino acids: CASSLSGGGYEQFS. CDR3 coding DNA: TGTGCCAGCAGTTTATCAGGGGGAGGTTATGAGCAGTTCTCC.

The V gene is TRBV4-2, the J gene TRBJ2-3, with 7 bases matching TRBD2. CDR3 length equals 14 residues. CDR1 and CDR2 (germline): LGHNA, YNFKEQ. Trimming removed 0 bases from V and 6 bases from J; junction bases left unmatched: 3. CDR3 amino acids: CASSQDRGVDTQYF. CDR3 bases: TGTGCCAGCAGCCAAGATCGGGGGGTGGATACGCAGTATTTT.

This clonotype was picked up many times. J is TRBJ1-2 and V is TRBV20-1, with 11 nucleotides matching TRBD1. Germline V lookup: CDR1 DFQATT, CDR2 SNEGSKA (reference sequence). V gave up 5 bases and J gave up 4 bases; unmatched junction bases: 6. CDR3 length: 14 amino acids. CDR3 loop: CSAPVGTGGYGYTF. For the CDR3, the DNA is TGCAGTGCTCCCGTGGGGACAGGGGGCTATGGCTACACCTTC.

Ten or more counts support this clonotype. A read error may account for a junction end that differs from germline. This rearrangement joins TRBV5-1 to TRBJ2-7; perhaps D is TRBD1 or TRBD2 (6 bases each). Germline assignment: CDR1 SGHRS and CDR2 YFSETQ. This CDR3 spans 15 amino acids. DNA of the CDR3: TGTGCCAGCAGCTTAGGGGGAGGATCCTCCTACGAGCAGTACTTC. As protein: CASSLGGGSSYEQYF.

V usage is TRBV7-8 and J usage is TRBJ2-1, with 10 bases matching TRBD2. V dropped 2 bases and J dropped 7; count of bases not matched to a gene: 5. The CDR3 sequence is 15 residues long. Germline V lookup: CDR1 SGHVS, CDR2 FQNEAQ. Here the CDR3 DNA reads TGTGCCAGCAGCTTAACTAGCGGGAATTTGAATGAGCAGTTCTTC. It yields the protein CASSLTSGNLNEQFF.

This clonotype was counted once. The chain couples TRBV27 to TRBJ2-5; D unresolved. Trimming stripped 4 bases from V and 5 bases from J, with 8 bases between. Germline loops: CDR1 MNHEY, CDR2 SMNVEV (reference sequence). This CDR3 contains 12 residues. The CDR3 DNA reads as TGTGCCAGCAGTTCGCATAAGGAGACCCAGTACTTC. It is translated as CASSSHKETQYF.

The rearrangement links TRBV20-1 to TRBJ2-7; TRBD1 matches at 7 bases. J lost 1 base, V lost 3 bases, and 6 bases had no gene match. This CDR3 is built from 14 residues. Germline CDR1 reads DFQATT; CDR2 reads SNEGSKA (reference sequence). CDR3 nucleotide sequence: TGCAGTGCTAGGACGGACAGGAAGTCCTACGAGCAGTACTTC. Amino acids: CSARTDRKSYEQYF.

This clonotype has at least ten counts. CDR3 in amino acids: CASSLRGTGITGELFF. For the CDR3, the DNA is TGTGCCAGCAGCTTACGGGGGACAGGGATCACCGGGGAGCTGTTTTTT. The genes are TRBV7-3 and TRBJ2-2; TRBD1 matches at 9 bases. The CDR3 has 16 amino acids. The germline CDR1 and CDR2 sequences are SGHTA and FQGTGA. The J segment lost 4 bases and the V segment lost 2 bases, leaving 5 bases of the junction unmatched.

The rearrangement links TRBV27 to TRBJ1-2; 9 bases match TRBD1. The germline CDR1 and CDR2 sequences are MNHEY and SMNVEV (reference sequence). The V and J ends lost 0 bases and 8 bases, in that order; junction bases with no gene match: 7. CDR3 length: 15 residues. In nucleotides, the CDR3 is TGTGCCAGCAGTTTATCAACGGGACAGGGTGCCGGCTACACCTTC. Protein: CASSLSTGQGAGYTF.

Ten or more counts support this clonotype. The gene calls are TRBV12-3 or TRBV12-4 and TRBJ2-3, with D uncertain. The ends were cut back, 8 bases at V and 4 bases at J, with 13 bases in the middle. There are 13 residues in the CDR3. The CDR3 nucleotides are TGTGCCAGCGGTCAGCTTGAGGCAGATACGCAGTATTTT. Translating it yields CASGQLEADTQYF.

This clonotype has at least ten counts. The chain employs TRBV12-3 or TRBV12-4 and TRBJ1-2, with 7 positions matching TRBD1. Losses at the gene ends were 6 bases for V and 3 bases for J; bases not matched to a gene: 4. The CDR3 covers 13 residues. In DNA form, the CDR3 reads TGTGCCAGCAGCAGGGGACAGTACTATGGCTACACCTTC. This sequence encodes CASSRGQYYGYTF.

The rearrangement links TRBV5-1 to TRBJ2-7, with D perhaps matching TRBD2 (5 bases). CDR3 length: 14 amino acids. V lost 0 bases to trimming and J lost 2 bases, with 9 bases between them. CDR1 is SGHRS, CDR2 YFSETQ, per germline. The CDR3 coding sequence is TGCGCCAGCAGCTTGGGGACTCATACCTACGAGCAGTACTTC. Its protein product is CASSLGTHTYEQYF.